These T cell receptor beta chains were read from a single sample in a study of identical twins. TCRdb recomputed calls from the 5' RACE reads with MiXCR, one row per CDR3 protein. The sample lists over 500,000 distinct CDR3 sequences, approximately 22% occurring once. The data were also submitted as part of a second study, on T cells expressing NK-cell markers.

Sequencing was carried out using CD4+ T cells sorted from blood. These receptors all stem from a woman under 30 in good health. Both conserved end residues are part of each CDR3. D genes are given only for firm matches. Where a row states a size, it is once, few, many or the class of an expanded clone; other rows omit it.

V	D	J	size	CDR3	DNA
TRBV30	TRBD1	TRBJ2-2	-	CAWSVGTGITGELFF	TGTGCCTGGAGTGTTGGGACAGGGATAACCGGGGAGCTGTTTTTT
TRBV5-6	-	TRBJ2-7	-	CASSSGFDKEVGEQYF	TGTGCCAGCAGCTCGGGGTTCGACAAGGAGGTGGGTGAGCAGTACTTC
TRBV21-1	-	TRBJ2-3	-	CASSSPRLAGGPDTDTQYF	TGTGCCAGCAGCTCCCCGCGTCTAGCGGGGGGGCCGGACACAGATACGCAGTATTTT
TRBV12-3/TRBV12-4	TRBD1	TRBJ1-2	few	CASSLGTGNLGYTF	TGTGCCAGCAGCCTTGGGACAGGGAATCTTGGCTACACCTTC
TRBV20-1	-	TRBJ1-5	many	CSAIGHSNQPQHF	TGCAGTGCTATAGGACATTCCAATCAGCCCCAGCATTTT
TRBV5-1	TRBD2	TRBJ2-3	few	CASSPTSGVGDTQYF	TGCGCCAGCAGCCCGACTAGCGGGGTCGGAGATACGCAGTATTTT
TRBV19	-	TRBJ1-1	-	CASSQVGEGTEAFF	TGTGCCAGTAGTCAAGTCGGGGAGGGCACTGAAGCTTTCTTT
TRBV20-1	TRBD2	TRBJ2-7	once	CSARKTSGSHEQYF	TGCAGTGCCCGTAAGACTAGCGGTAGCCACGAGCAGTACTTC
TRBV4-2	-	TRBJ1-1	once	CASSQGRRTEAFF	TGTGCCAGCAGCCAAGGCAGGAGGACTGAAGCTTTCTTT
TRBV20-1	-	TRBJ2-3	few	CSAREGTTDTQYF	TGCAGTGCTAGGGAGGGGACCACAGATACGCAGTATTTT
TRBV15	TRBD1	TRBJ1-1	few	CATSRDRTGSVMAFF	TGTGCCACCAGCAGAGATAGGACAGGTAGTGTAATGGCTTTCTTT
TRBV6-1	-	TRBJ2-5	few	CASSRRERETQYF	TGTGCCAGCAGTCGCCGTGAGAGAGAGACCCAGTACTTC
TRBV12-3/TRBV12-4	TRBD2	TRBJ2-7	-	CASSFRAGVGEQYF	TGTGCCAGCAGTTTTCGAGCGGGAGTCGGCGAGCAGTACTTC
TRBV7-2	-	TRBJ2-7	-	CASSFTSRFEQYF	TGTGCCAGCAGCTTTACCTCTAGATTCGAGCAGTACTTC
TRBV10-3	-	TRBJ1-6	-	CAIRQAVNSPLHF	TGTGCCATCAGGCAGGCAGTCAATTCACCCCTCCACTTT
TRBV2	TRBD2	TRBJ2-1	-	CASRLGLDSYNEQFF	TGTGCCAGCAGACTTGGACTAGACTCCTACAATGAGCAGTTCTTC
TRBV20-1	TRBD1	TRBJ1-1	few	CSADRVPEAFF	TGCAGTGCGGACAGGGTGCCTGAAGCTTTCTTT
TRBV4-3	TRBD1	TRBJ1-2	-	CASSQTGTGGLGYTF	TGCGCCAGCAGCCAGACCGGGACAGGGGGCTTGGGCTACACCTTC
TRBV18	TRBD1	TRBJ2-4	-	CASSPATGLDIQYF	TGTGCCAGCTCACCCGCGACAGGGTTAGACATTCAGTACTTC
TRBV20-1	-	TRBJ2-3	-	CSAGGLWGTLGQTDTQYF	TGCAGTGCTGGGGGGCTGTGGGGGACCTTGGGACAGACAGATACGCAGTATTTT
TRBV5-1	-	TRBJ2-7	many	CASSPTGLRSYEQYF	TGCGCCAGCAGCCCCACGGGACTCCGCTCCTACGAGCAGTACTTC
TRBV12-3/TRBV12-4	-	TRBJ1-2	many	CASRTQGEVDGYTF	TGTGCCAGCAGGACACAGGGAGAGGTCGATGGCTACACCTTC
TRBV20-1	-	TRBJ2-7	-	CSARQGFGEQYF	TGCAGTGCTAGACAGGGGTTCGGCGAGCAGTACTTC
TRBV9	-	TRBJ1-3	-	CASRPPGNSGNTIYF	TGTGCCAGCAGACCACCGGGAAACTCTGGAAACACCATATATTTT
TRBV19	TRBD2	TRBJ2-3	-	CASSPRLAGDTDTQYF	TGTGCCAGTAGTCCTCGACTAGCGGGGGACACAGATACGCAGTATTTT
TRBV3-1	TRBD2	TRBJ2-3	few	CASSPSGGGLYTQYF	TGTGCCAGCAGCCCTAGCGGGGGTGGGCTATATACGCAGTATTTT
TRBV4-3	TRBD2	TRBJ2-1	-	CASSQDRALAGTGEQFF	TGCGCCAGCAGCCAAGATCGAGCACTAGCGGGAACTGGTGAGCAGTTCTTC
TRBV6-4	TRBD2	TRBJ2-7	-	CASSSTSGAHEQYF	TGTGCCAGCAGCTCAACTAGCGGGGCCCACGAGCAGTACTTC
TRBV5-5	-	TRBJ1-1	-	CASMRWGGRGGTEAFF	TGTGCCAGCATGCGTTGGGGGGGCAGAGGTGGCACTGAAGCTTTCTTT
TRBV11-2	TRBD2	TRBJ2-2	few	CASSLVQRGTGELFF	TGTGCCAGCAGCTTAGTCCAGCGGGGGACCGGGGAGCTGTTTTTT
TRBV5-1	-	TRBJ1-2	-	CASSLAPGVDGYTF	TGCGCCAGCAGCTTGGCCCCGGGAGTCGATGGCTACACCTTC
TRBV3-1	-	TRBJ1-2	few	CASSHLGTRSNYGYTF	TGTGCCAGCAGCCACCTAGGGACAAGATCTAACTATGGCTACACCTTC
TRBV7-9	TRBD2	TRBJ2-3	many	CASSLVEAGVADTQYF	TGTGCCAGCAGCTTAGTAGAAGCGGGAGTGGCAGATACGCAGTATTTT
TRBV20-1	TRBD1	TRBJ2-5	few	CSARDHRGGETQYF	TGCAGTGCTAGAGATCACAGGGGCGGGGAGACCCAGTACTTC
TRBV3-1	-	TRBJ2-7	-	CASSLSRDLGKYF	TGTGCCAGCAGCCTTTCCCGGGACCTGGGGAAGTACTTC
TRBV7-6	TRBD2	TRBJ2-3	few	CASSFNSGGHGDTQYF	TGTGCCAGCAGCTTTAACTCGGGGGGGCATGGAGATACGCAGTATTTT
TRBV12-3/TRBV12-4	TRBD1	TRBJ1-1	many	CASSSLMGQLNTEAFF	TGTGCCAGCAGTTCTCTAATGGGACAGTTGAACACTGAAGCTTTCTTT
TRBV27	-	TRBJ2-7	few	CASGKFEGSYEQYF	TGTGCCAGCGGAAAGTTCGAGGGGTCCTACGAGCAGTACTTC
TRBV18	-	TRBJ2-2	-	CASSPLSVSLNTGELFF	TGTGCCAGCTCACCATTGTCGGTGTCCCTTAACACCGGGGAGCTGTTTTTT
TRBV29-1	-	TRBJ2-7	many	CSVGSGDHAYF	TGCAGCGTTGGGTCTGGGGACCACGCGTACTTC
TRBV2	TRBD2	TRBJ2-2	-	CATRLAGDAGELFF	TGTGCCACCCGACTAGCGGGAGATGCCGGGGAGCTGTTTTTT
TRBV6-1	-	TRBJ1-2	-	CASSESHLYGYTF	TGTGCCAGCAGTGAATCCCATCTCTATGGCTACACCTTC
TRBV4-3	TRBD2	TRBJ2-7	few	CASSQLGLAAYEQYF	TGCGCCAGCAGCCAATTGGGACTAGCTGCCTACGAGCAGTACTTC
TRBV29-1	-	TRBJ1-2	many	CSAGTGDYGYTF	TGCAGCGCTGGGACCGGAGACTATGGCTACACCTTC
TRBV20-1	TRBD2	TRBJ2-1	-	CSARGGGRAYPEQFF	TGCAGTGCTAGAGGAGGCGGGAGGGCCTACCCTGAGCAGTTCTTC
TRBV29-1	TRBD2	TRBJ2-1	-	CSAGTTYNEQFF	TGCAGCGCCGGGACTACCTACAATGAGCAGTTCTTC
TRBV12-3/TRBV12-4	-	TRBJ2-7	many	CASSRTASYEQYF	TGTGCCAGCAGTCGGACAGCCTCCTACGAGCAGTACTTC
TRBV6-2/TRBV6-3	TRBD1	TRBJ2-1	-	CASSYTAGGLVWEQFF	TGTGCCAGCAGTTATACCGCAGGGGGTCTCGTGTGGGAGCAGTTCTTC
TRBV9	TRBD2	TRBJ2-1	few	CASSTGLATGNEQFF	TGTGCCAGCAGCACGGGACTAGCGACAGGGAATGAGCAGTTCTTC
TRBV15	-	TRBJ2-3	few	CATQVTGSTDTQYF	TGTGCCACCCAGGTGACAGGTAGCACAGATACGCAGTATTTT
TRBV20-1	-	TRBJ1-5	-	CSASTVASNVPQHF	TGCAGTGCTAGCACCGTGGCTAGCAATGTGCCCCAGCATTTT
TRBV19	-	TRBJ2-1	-	CASSIDPTRITGEQFF	TGTGCCAGTAGTATAGATCCGACTAGGATAACGGGTGAGCAGTTCTTC
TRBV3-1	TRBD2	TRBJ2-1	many	CASSQFRASGSHEQFF	TGTGCCAGCAGCCAGTTCAGGGCTAGCGGGAGTCATGAGCAGTTCTTC
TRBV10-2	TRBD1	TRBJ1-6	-	CASSEDRVGTPLHF	TGCGCCAGCAGTGAGGACAGGGTAGGCACACCCCTCCACTTT
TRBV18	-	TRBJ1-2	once	CASSPSWGPDGYTF	TGTGCCAGCTCACCATCCTGGGGCCCTGACGGCTACACCTTC